This passage covers 20 T cell receptor beta chains from one sample sequenced in a study of tumor-infiltrating lymphocytes in primary liver carcinoma. A primer matching the constant region was used to make TCR beta cDNA from approximately 500 ng of total RNA. Slightly modified ARM-PCR, run as three nested multiplex PCR rounds, produced the TCR beta libraries. Investigators reported that the first two PCR rounds, at about 9 cycles each, used TRBV1-TRBV30 forward primers with a C-beta reverse primer. TCRdb independently ran MiXCR on the multiplex PCR reads; one entry per CDR3 protein. The table records fewer than 80,000 distinct CDR3 sequences, roughly 69% of them present only once. Bulk tissue was left unsorted, and RNA and DNA were co-extracted from about 20-30 mg of it. Sequencing was carried out using tumor-adjacent normal liver tissue. These receptors were taken from a man aged 35 to 55 with primary liver carcinoma and hepatitis B virus infection.

Turning to this clonotype: A read error is possible here, since a much larger clone lies one base away. The CDR3 loop is CASSRGGQGNTGAFF. The CDR3 DNA is TGTGCCAGCAGCCGGGGGGGACAGGGGAACACTGGAGCTTTCTTT. This sequence joins TRBV28 and TRBJ1-1; 10 bases align to TRBD1. Germline loops: CDR1 MDHEN, CDR2 SYDVKM. This CDR3 region has 15 residues.

This clonotype is termed medium-sized. V is TRBV12-3 or TRBV12-4 and J is TRBJ2-3, with D uncertain. This CDR3 region has 15 residues. The V gene lost 2 bases and the J gene lost 2 bases, with 11 bases spanning the gap. The CDR3 here is CASSLFDSSTDTQYF. CDR3 nucleotides: TGTGCCAGCAGTTTATTTGACTCCTCCACAGATACGCAGTATTTT.

The V gene is TRBV6-5, the J gene TRBJ1-2; D is undetermined. Trimming pared 9 bases from V and 2 bases from J, leaving 13 bases between. Germline-derived CDR1 and CDR2 are MNHEY and SVGAGI. The CDR3 consists of 13 residues. In DNA form, the CDR3 reads TGTGCCAGTAGGGTCGGGGTCAACTATGGCTACACCTTC. As protein: CASRVGVNYGYTF.

The chain recombines TRBV24-1 with TRBJ2-5; the D call may be TRBD1 or TRBD2 (5 bases each). This CDR3 region has 16 residues. Germline loops: CDR1 KGHDR, CDR2 SFDVKD. Trimming removed 4 bases from V and 2 bases from J, with 16 bases in between. The CDR3 here is CATSDHYRDQQETQYF. CDR3 bases: TGTGCCACCAGTGACCACTACCGGGACCAGCAAGAGACCCAGTACTTC.

J is TRBJ1-2 and V is TRBV29-1; TRBD1 matches at 8 bases. Germline V CDR1 and CDR2: SQVTM, ANQGSEA. V lost 6 bases, J lost 9 bases, and 6 bases stayed unmatched. The CDR3 runs 11 residues. The CDR3 reads CSVGQASSYTF. The CDR3 DNA sequence: TGCAGCGTGGGACAGGCGTCAAGCTACACCTTC.

The chain combines TRBV5-6 with TRBJ2-7, with a weak D call TRBD1 (6 bases). This CDR3 spans 13 amino acids. Germline loops: CDR1 SGHDT, CDR2 YYEEEE. V lost 2 bases and J 5 bases, leaving 11 bases between the germline ends. The CDR3 DNA follows: TGTGCCAGCAGCTTCCAGGGGTTGAACGAGCAGTACTTC. Encoded protein: CASSFQGLNEQYF. Full variable domain (outside the CDR3, taken from reference TRBV5-6 and TRBJ2-7): DAGVTQSPTHLIKTRGQQVTLRCSPKSGHDTVSWYQQALGQGPQFIFQYYEEEERQRGNFPDRFSGHQFPNYSSELNVNALLLGDSALYLCASSFQGLNEQYFGPGTRLTVT.

This clonotype was observed a single time. An end of the junction differs from the germline gene, which may be a read error. This rearrangement joins TRBV11-2 to TRBJ2-2; D is ambiguous. This CDR3 region has 16 residues. In germline, CDR1 is SGHAT, CDR2 FQNNGV. The CDR3 nucleotides are TGTGCCAGCAGTTTAGTTCCAGTGAGAGTGGGCGGGGAGCTGTTTTTT. Translation gives CASSLVPVRVGGELFF.

The chain recombines TRBV11-2 with TRBJ2-7; the D call may be TRBD1 or TRBD2 (5 bases each). Germline-derived CDR1 and CDR2 are SGHAT and FQNNGV. The V end was cut by 9 bases, the J end by 4 bases, with 19 bases between. This CDR3 spans 14 amino acids. DNA for the CDR3: TGTGCCAGTAGGATAGGGACGGCAGCATACGAGCAGTACTTC. Amino acid sequence: CASRIGTAAYEQYF.

With regard to this clonotype: The junction departs from germline at one end; a sequencing error may be responsible. J is TRBJ2-5 and V is TRBV6-5, with 9 bases matching TRBD1. Germline V gene lookup returns CDR1 MNHEY and CDR2 SVGAGI. The CDR3 has 15 residues. The DNA of the CDR3 is TGTACCAGCAGTTACCCAGGGACAGGGCAAGAGACCCAGTACTTC. The encoded protein is CTSSYPGTGQETQYF.

This clonotype was seen more than once but under ten times. The germline gene is not matched at one end of the junction; a read error may be the cause. The chain uses TRBV6-6 and TRBJ2-7; maybe TRBD2 (5 bases). The CDR3 runs 16 residues. Per germline, CDR1 MNHNY and CDR2 SVGAGI (reference sequence). CDR3 sequence reads: CASSHSPGCSSYEQYF. The CDR3 DNA follows: TGTGCCAGCAGTCATTCCCCGGGGTGCAGCTCCTACGAGCAGTACTTT.

This clonotype showed up many times. The chain recombines TRBV29-1 with TRBJ2-3, with D hard to call. Trimming took off 1 base at V and 4 bases at J, with 18 bases between the two ends. Germline assignment: CDR1 SQVTM and CDR2 ANQGSEA. The CDR3 has 16 residues. The CDR3 nucleotides read TGCAGCGTTGAAGTGTTCCAAGAGCTACTTCCAGATACGCAGTATTTT. Protein: CSVEVFQELLPDTQYF.

To note about this clonotype: The junction does not match germline at one end; this may be a read error. The J gene is TRBJ2-4, the V gene TRBV6-1; D unclear. The CDR3 consists of 15 residues. Germline loops: CDR1 MNHNS, CDR2 SASEGT. The CDR3 bases are TGTGCCAGCAGTGAAGCGCCGGGCCCCGGAAACATTCTGTACTTC. It yields the protein CASSEAPGPGNILYF.

Turning to this clonotype: The junction does not match germline at one end; this may be a read error. The chain links TRBV11-2 to TRBJ2-2; 7 nucleotides agree with TRBD2. Looked up from germline, CDR1 is SGHAT and CDR2 is FQNNGV. The CDR3 totals 15 residues. The CDR3 DNA is TGTGACAGCAGCCCCATTCGGGAGGTAATCGGGGGGCTGTTTTTT. Its translation is CDSSPIREVIGGLFF.

On this clonotype itself: The conserved final phenylalanine or tryptophan is absent from the CDR3, which likely points to a read error. The CDR3 here is CASSQDKVAGDRRYEQYL. The CDR3 DNA sequence: TGCGCCAGCAGCCAAGATAAAGTAGCGGGAGACCGTAGGTACGAGCAGTACCTC. V and J are TRBV4-3 and TRBJ2-7; the match to TRBD2 covers 9 bases. V lost 0 bases and J lost 4; bases outside the gene matches: 13. The CDR3 length is 18 residues. CDR1 and CDR2 from the germline V gene are LGHNA and YSLEER.

In its sample, this clonotype was seen many times. This chain uses TRBV6-5 with TRBJ1-6, with 7 positions matching TRBD1. The CDR3 contains 14 residues. Unmatched junction bases numbered 6, after V lost 6 bases and J lost 7 bases. Germline CDR1 is MNHEY and CDR2 is SVGAGI. The CDR3 is CASRVTGTNSPLHF. In nucleotides, the CDR3 is TGTGCCAGCAGGGTGACAGGGACGAATTCACCCCTCCACTTT.

Of note for this clonotype: A clone one base away is much larger, so this may be a read error. The V call is TRBV7-9, the J call TRBJ1-5; 8 bases line up with TRBD1. V lost 2 bases and J lost 4; bases outside the gene matches: 1. The CDR3 covers 14 residues. Germline-derived CDR1 and CDR2 are SEHNR and FQNEAQ (reference sequence). Here the CDR3 reads CASSLWTGNQPQHF. The CDR3 region has the DNA TGTGCCAGCAGCTTATGGACAGGGAATCAGCCCCAGCATTTT.

Concerning this clonotype: The junction and the germline gene differ at one end; a read error may be behind it. The chain carries TRBV11-2 and TRBJ1-2; D not certain. Germline-derived CDR1 and CDR2 are SGHAT and FQNNGV. The CDR3 covers 13 residues. The CDR3: CAGSSTGYCGYTF. DNA for the CDR3: TGTGCCGGCAGCTCGACGGGCTACTGTGGCTACACCTTC. The full variable domain, completed using reference TRBV11-2 and TRBJ1-2, is EAGVAQSPRYKIIEKRQSVAFWCNPISGHATLYWYQQILGQGPKLLIQFQNNGVVDDSQLPKDRFSAERLKGVDSTLKIQPAKLEDSAVYLCAGSSTGYCGYTFGSGTRLTVV.

The chain links TRBV16 to TRBJ1-1; D ambiguous. V lost 7 bases and J 0 bases, leaving 12 bases between the germline ends. Germline V gene lookup returns CDR1 KGHSY and CDR2 FQNENV. The CDR3 extends over 14 amino acids. CDR3 DNA: TGTGCCAGCAATCTGGGGAGGGTGAACACTGAAGCTTTCTTT. Its translation: CASNLGRVNTEAFF.

This clonotype was detected once. A read error may explain this, as a much larger clone is one base away. The genes are TRBV7-9 and TRBJ2-2; D tentatively fits TRBD1 or TRBD2 (5 bases each). CDR3 length: 11 amino acids. Germline values: CDR1 SEHNR, CDR2 FQNEAQ (reference sequence). The chain's CDR3 is CASEGTGKLFF. The CDR3 DNA follows: TGTGCCAGCGAGGGGACCGGGAAGCTGTTTTTT.

For this clonotype: The conserved phenylalanine or tryptophan is not found at the CDR3 terminus, so this likely reflects a read error. The DNA is omitted, as the CDR3 cannot be located on it reliably, and the CDR3 follows TCRdb's listing. The chain joins TRBV5-4 to TRBJ2-7; the D call TRBD1 from the table was never checked on the DNA. Germline V lookup: CDR1 SGHNT, CDR2 YYREEE (reference sequence). A total of 15 residues make up the CDR3, ends included. Here the CDR3 reads CASSAPTGRGYEQYL.